This TCR beta chain emerged from a study of shared clonotypes between healthy human individuals. Study-level findings and limits: Memory subsets generally showed smaller estimated richness than naive subsets did.

The CDR3 extends over 14 amino acids. The V and J ends lost 0 bases and 0 bases respectively, with 9 bases between them. Germline V gives CDR1 GTSNPN, CDR2 SVGIG (reference sequence). Libraries were prepared by immunoSEQ multiplex PCR; TCRdb keeps only in-frame clonotypes and omits some of them. The sample holds roughly 2,300,000 clones; about 90% are singletons and the top ten take 0.37%. Remarks on this clone: What it binds is unknown.

The V call is TRBV30, the J call TRBJ2-7; D unclear. Sequenced sample: naive CD4+ T cells from PBMCs. Subset indicated: CD45RA+ positively selected. This TCR came from a man aged 18 to 30 in good health. Some clones in this sample may be carry-over from other donors' samples. As DNA, the CDR3 is TGTGCCTGGAGTGTGTCTAGTCTCTCCTACGAGCAGTACTTC. Its protein is CAWSVSSLSYEQYF.